This passage covers 25 T cell receptor beta chains from one sample sequenced in a study of T cells after yellow fever vaccination. MiXCR was run by TCRdb on the 5' RACE reads, yielding one entry per CDR3 protein. The table has around 120,000 distinct CDR3 sequences, about 15% seen once. This material consisted of CD8+ T cells sorted from PBMCs, taken 5 days after the yellow fever booster vaccination. The origin of the receptors is a man aged 18 to 29 who received the YFV17D yellow fever vaccine.

The table lists this clonotype with a few counts. The chain couples TRBV29-1 to TRBJ1-1; D is perhaps TRBD1 (6 bases). Germline values: CDR1 SQVTM, CDR2 ANQGSEA. The V and J ends lost 4 bases and 0 bases respectively, with 15 bases between them. The CDR3 runs 15 residues. CDR3 region: CSVGWGPSMNTEAFF. The CDR3 nucleotides are TGCAGCGTTGGATGGGGGCCGAGTATGAACACTGAAGCTTTCTTT. Supplemented by reference TRBV29-1 and TRBJ1-1, the full variable domain reads SAVISQKPSRDICQRGTSLTIQCQVDSQVTMMFWYRQQPGQSLTLIATANQGSEATYESGFVIDKFPISRPNLTFSTLTVSNMSPEDSSIYLCSVGWGPSMNTEAFFGQGTRLTVV.

This clonotype was detected many times. This sequence joins TRBV2 and TRBJ2-5; D may be TRBD1 (6 bases). CDR1 is SNHLY, CDR2 FYNNEI, per germline. The CDR3 has 14 residues. Deletions cut 4 bases from V and 4 bases from J, with 13 bases between. CDR3 coding DNA: TGTGCCAGCAGTGCCCCCCAGGGGATAGAGACCCAGTACTTC. Encoded protein: CASSAPQGIETQYF.

This clonotype was found many times. This chain uses TRBV3-1 with TRBJ2-3; TRBD2 agrees at 7 bases. Trimming removed 2 bases from V and 0 bases from J; junction bases left unmatched: 5. The CDR3 runs 16 residues. Germline V gene sequence: CDR1 LGHDT, CDR2 YNNKEL (reference sequence). The CDR3 DNA sequence: TGTGCCAGCAGCCAACTTCACGGGGGGAGCACAGATACGCAGTATTTT. It codes for CASSQLHGGSTDTQYF.

This chain connects TRBV9 to TRBJ2-7; maybe TRBD2 (5 bases). The length of the CDR3 is 15 residues. Germline loops: CDR1 SGDLS, CDR2 YYNGEE. Trimming cost V 0 bases and J 0 bases, with 10 bases left between them. CDR3 in DNA: TGTGCCAGCAGCGTAGGAGGGTCCCCCTCCTACGAGCAGTACTTC. It is translated as CASSVGGSPSYEQYF.

The rearrangement joins TRBV7-9 to TRBJ1-4; 9 bases align to TRBD1. V was clipped by 6 bases and J by 6 bases; unmatched bases: 5. The CDR3 is 14 residues long. CDR1 is SEHNR, CDR2 FQNEAQ, per germline (reference sequence). This chain's CDR3 is CASSRDRVHEKLFF. The CDR3 DNA follows: TGTGCCAGCAGTCGGGACAGGGTCCATGAAAAACTGTTTTTT. The variable domain in full, completed from reference TRBV7-9 and TRBJ1-4, reads DTGVSQNPRHKITKRGQNVTFRCDPISEHNRLYWYRQTLGQGPEFLTYFQNEAQLEKSRLLSDRFSAERPKGSFSTLEIQRTEQGDSAMYLCASSRDRVHEKLFFGSGTQLSVL.

The gene calls are TRBV20-1 and TRBJ2-2; TRBD1 matches 7 bases. Germline V gives CDR1 DFQATT, CDR2 SNEGSKA (reference sequence). The CDR3 runs 15 residues. V dropped 6 bases and J dropped 2; count of bases not matched to a gene: 9. The CDR3 protein is CSATRRDRNTGELFF. The CDR3 coding sequence is TGCAGTGCCACCCGACGGGACAGAAACACCGGGGAGCTGTTTTTT.

This clonotype appeared a few times. V usage is TRBV7-2 and J usage is TRBJ2-7; weak D call: TRBD1 (6 bases). The germline V and J ends were trimmed by 2 bases and 3 bases, with 14 bases remaining between them. CDR3 length equals 15 residues. From germline, CDR1 is SGHTA and CDR2 FQGNSA. CDR3 nucleotides: TGTGCCAGCAGCTTACCTGACAGGACGGTCTACGAGCAGTACTTC. This codes for CASSLPDRTVYEQYF.

The chain has TRBV12-3 or TRBV12-4 and TRBJ2-7; D possibly matches TRBD1 or TRBD2 (5 bases each). The CDR3 has 15 residues. Trimming pared 4 bases from V and 0 bases from J, leaving 13 bases between. DNA for the CDR3: TGTGCCAGCAGTTCCCGGGGCCAGGCCTCCTACGAGCAGTACTTC. Its protein product is CASSSRGQASYEQYF.

The chain uses TRBV5-1 and TRBJ2-5, with D maybe TRBD2 (6 bases). The CDR3 runs to 14 residues. Germline CDR1 SGHRS, CDR2 YFSETQ. Trimming left V 4 bases short and J 3 bases short, with 13 bases between. The DNA for the CDR3 is TGCGCCAGCAGCCCTTTAGCGGATGAAGAGACCCAGTACTTC. This encodes CASSPLADEETQYF.

This clonotype appeared a few times. The chain joins TRBV2 to TRBJ2-1; D gene ambiguous. There are 16 residues in the CDR3. The germline gives CDR1 SNHLY, CDR2 FYNNEI. Trimming removed 3 bases at V and 0 bases at J, with 12 bases between. The CDR3 sequence is CASSDPLSSSYNEQFF. CDR3 DNA sequence: TGTGCCAGCAGTGACCCCCTTTCAAGCTCCTACAATGAGCAGTTCTTC.

This clonotype was observed a few times. The J gene is TRBJ1-2, the V gene TRBV28; D possibly corresponds to TRBD1 (5 bases). V was trimmed by 2 bases and J by 10 bases, leaving 17 bases between them. CDR1 and CDR2 (germline): MDHEN, SYDVKM. CDR3 length equals 14 residues. CDR3 sequence (DNA): TGTGCCAGCAGTTTAATAGGGCTGGGGGGAGACTACACCTTC. Translation gives CASSLIGLGGDYTF.

The chain employs TRBV4-1 and TRBJ2-1; 11 bases are shared with TRBD2. CDR1 is MGHRA and CDR2 is YSYEKL in the germline V gene. This CDR3 comprises 18 residues. Trimming at V came to 4 bases and at J to 0 bases, leaving 8 bases not matched to a gene. The CDR3 region has the DNA TGCGCCAGCAGCCCCACGCCTAGCGGGGGGTACTCCTACAATGAGCAGTTCTTC. Translated: CASSPTPSGGYSYNEQFF.

The chain combines TRBV30 with TRBJ1-2, with 11 bases fitting TRBD1. J gave up 3 bases and V 8 bases, and 17 bases lay outside the gene matches. The germline V gene has CDR1 GTSNPN and CDR2 SVGIG (reference sequence). The CDR3 sequence is 17 residues long. CDR3 DNA sequence: TGTGCCGCCGCCCCCCGGACAGGGGGCTCTTCTTACTATGGCTACACCTTC. Its translation is CAAAPRTGGSSYYGYTF.

This clonotype was recorded a few times. CDR3 residues: CAISESRQDEAFF. CDR3 bases: TGTGCCATCAGTGAGTCAAGACAGGACGAAGCTTTCTTT. The chain uses TRBV10-3 and TRBJ1-1, with a possible D match to TRBD1 (6 bases). With 0 bases removed from V and 8 bases from J, the gap between germline ends came to 10 bases. CDR1 ENHRY and CDR2 SYGVKD come from the germline V gene. The CDR3 has 13 amino acids.

About this clonotype itself: One junction end does not reproduce the germline sequence, and a read error may be involved. The chain joins TRBV4-3 to TRBJ2-3, with D possibly matching TRBD2 (5 bases). Looked up from germline, CDR1 is LGHNA and CDR2 is YSLEER. The CDR3 totals 15 residues. CDR3 DNA sequence: TGCGCCAGCAGCCAAGCTTGGAGGAGCAGAGATACGCAGTATTTT. Translating gives CASSQAWRSRDTQYF.

In its sample, this clonotype was seen many times. The chain uses TRBV27 and TRBJ1-1, with a tentative D call TRBD1 (6 bases). CDR1 and CDR2 (germline): MNHEY, SMNVEV (reference sequence). V lost 7 bases and J lost 6, with 12 bases in between. There are 12 residues in the CDR3. CDR3 in amino acids: CASIGWGPEAFF. CDR3 bases: TGTGCCAGCATAGGTTGGGGGCCTGAAGCTTTCTTT.

The chain employs TRBV4-2 and TRBJ2-7; D unclear. V lost 2 bases, J lost 3 bases, and 8 bases lay in between. Germline V gene data show CDR1 as LGHNA and CDR2 as YNFKEQ. This CDR3 is 13 amino acids long. CDR3 in amino acids: CASSQSLNYEQYF. The CDR3 nucleotides read TGTGCCAGCAGCCAATCTCTGAACTACGAGCAGTACTTC.

The rearrangement joins TRBV30 to TRBJ2-5; D is undetermined. CDR3 length: 13 residues. V dropped 0 bases and J dropped 5 bases, with 10 bases sitting between them. Germline V gene lookup returns CDR1 GTSNPN and CDR2 SVGIG (reference sequence). In nucleotides, the CDR3 is TGTGCCTGGAGTGTAAGGGTCCCGGAGACCCAGTACTTC. Its translation: CAWSVRVPETQYF.

This clonotype was counted between two and nine times. V usage is TRBV6-1 and J usage is TRBJ2-6; D unresolved. The germline V gene encodes CDR1 MNHNS and CDR2 SASEGT. Trimming cost V 2 bases and J 2 bases, with 4 bases left between them. CDR3 length: 14 amino acids. CDR3 sequence: CASSELAGANVLTF. The DNA of the CDR3 is TGTGCCAGCAGTGAACTAGCTGGGGCCAACGTCCTGACTTTC.

This clonotype was observed a few times. J is TRBJ1-2 and V is TRBV4-1; the D gene is possibly TRBD1 (5 bases). Germline CDR1 reads MGHRA; CDR2 reads YSYEKL. The CDR3 sequence is 15 residues long. The V and J ends lost 3 bases and 2 bases respectively, with 13 bases between them. This chain's CDR3 is CASSQGFGANYGYTF. CDR3 coding DNA: TGCGCCAGCAGCCAGGGATTCGGGGCGAACTATGGCTACACCTTC.

V and J are TRBV4-1 and TRBJ2-1; D may match TRBD1 or TRBD2 (5 bases each). The length of the CDR3 is 15 residues. Trimming removed 2 bases from V and 12 bases from J, with 20 bases in between. The germline V gene encodes CDR1 MGHRA and CDR2 YSYEKL. The CDR3 sequence: CASSQTPPGQSGQFF. For the CDR3, the DNA is TGCGCCAGCAGCCAAACCCCCCCGGGGCAGAGTGGGCAGTTCTTC.

This clonotype appeared many times. The chain uses TRBV6-5 and TRBJ2-3; 8 nucleotides line up with TRBD2. The CDR3 covers 17 residues. Germline CDR1 MNHEY, CDR2 SVGAGI. Trimming cost V 4 bases and J 6 bases; bases outside gene matches: 15. The CDR3 bases are TGTGCCAGCAGTTCATCGTCCCCGGGGGGGCGAGCGGATACGCAGTATTTT. As protein: CASSSSSPGGRADTQYF.

This clonotype was observed a few times. The chain recombines TRBV9 with TRBJ2-1; D tentatively fits TRBD1 or TRBD2 (5 bases each). Germline loops: CDR1 SGDLS, CDR2 YYNGEE. Between the trimmed V and J ends, which lost 0 bases and 0 bases, there was a span of 7 bases. The length of the CDR3 is 15 residues. This chain's CDR3 is CASSVDGTSYNEQFF. The CDR3 DNA reads TGTGCCAGCAGCGTAGATGGGACCTCCTACAATGAGCAGTTCTTC.

This clonotype was seen more than once but under ten times. V and J are TRBV3-1 and TRBJ2-7; 7 bases are shared with TRBD2. Looked up from germline, CDR1 is LGHDT and CDR2 is YNNKEL (reference sequence). This CDR3 is built from 16 residues. Unmatched junction bases numbered 8, after V lost 3 bases and J lost 0 bases. CDR3 sequence reads: CASSHPASGSSYEQYF. Written as DNA, the CDR3 is TGTGCCAGCAGCCATCCAGCTAGCGGAAGCTCCTACGAGCAGTACTTC.

This clonotype occurred a few times. The V gene is TRBV5-1, the J gene TRBJ2-1, with 12 bases aligning to TRBD2. The V segment lost 4 bases and the J segment 2 bases; nucleotides outside the gene matches: 13. This CDR3 comprises 19 residues. Germline-derived CDR1 and CDR2 are SGHRS and YFSETQ. The CDR3 bases are TGCGCCAGCAGCCAGGCGACTAGCGGGGGCCTTGGAGCCTACAATGAGCAGTTCTTC. It yields the protein CASSQATSGGLGAYNEQFF. Variable domain in full (rest from reference TRBV5-1 and TRBJ2-1): KAGVTQTPRYLIKTRGQQVTLSCSPISGHRSVSWYQQTPGQGLQFLFEYFSETQRNKGNFPGRFSGRQFSNSRSEMNVSTLELGDSALYLCASSQATSGGLGAYNEQFFGPGTRLTVL.